A selection of T cell receptor beta chains follows, all from one sample in a study of metastatic and nonmetastatic thyroid tumors. TCRdb used MiXCR to call clones anew from the PCR reads. Among some 25,000 clones listed, around 20% were seen once. The sample comprised blood. The receptors here all came from a female donor with papillary thyroid cancer or a benign thyroid nodule (not recorded which). Some clones in this sample may be carry-over from other donors' samples. Both conserved end residues are part of each CDR3. Fields, in order: clone size, D gene, J gene, CDR3 length, V gene, CDR3 protein, CDR3 DNA. A D gene is named only where the DNA matches it firmly. A row's size may be missing; if present it is once, few, many or a size class.

size: many
D: NA
J: TRBJ1-3
length: 17
V: TRBV11-2
CDR3: CASSPSMSDSGGNTIYF
DNA: TGTGCCAGCAGCCCTTCGATGTCGGACTCTGGTGGAAACACCATATATTTT

size: many
D: TRBD2
J: TRBJ2-2
length: 14
V: TRBV29-1
CDR3: CSVSSGGVTGELFF
DNA: TGCAGCGTTTCTAGCGGGGGAGTCACCGGGGAGCTGTTTTTT

size: few
D: NA
J: TRBJ1-2
length: 16
V: TRBV28
CDR3: CASSLYRGTEGYGYTF
DNA: TGTGCCAGCAGTCTATACCGAGGGACGGAAGGGTATGGCTACACCTTC

size: few
D: NA
J: TRBJ1-4
length: 13
V: TRBV28
CDR3: CDFHEGGDEKLFF
DNA: TGTGACTTTCATGAGGGAGGGGATGAAAAACTGTTTTTT

size: medium-sized
D: TRBD2
J: TRBJ2-2
length: 15
V: TRBV6-1
CDR3: CASSLLAGEPGELFF
DNA: TGTGCCAGCAGTCTACTAGCGGGAGAGCCCGGGGAGCTGTTTTTT

size: NA
D: NA
J: TRBJ2-5
length: 15
V: TRBV7-2
CDR3: CASMWGVAPGETQYF
DNA: TGTGCCAGCATGTGGGGGGTAGCCCCCGGAGAGACCCAGTACTTC

size: medium-sized
D: NA
J: TRBJ2-7
length: 14
V: TRBV20-1
CDR3: CSAEAQGPYGEQYF
DNA: TGCAGTGCGGAAGCGCAGGGTCCATACGGCGAGCAGTACTTC

size: many
D: TRBD1
J: TRBJ1-2
length: 15
V: TRBV7-2
CDR3: CASSSIQGANYGYTF
DNA: TGTGCCAGCAGCTCAATCCAGGGGGCTAACTATGGCTACACCTTC

size: many
D: TRBD2
J: TRBJ2-3
length: 16
V: TRBV20-1
CDR3: CSARAWASGGTDTQYF
DNA: TGCAGTGCTAGAGCTTGGGCTAGCGGGGGCACAGATACGCAGTATTTT

size: NA
D: TRBD2
J: TRBJ2-2
length: 16
V: TRBV20-1
CDR3: CSARGLAGPITGELFF
DNA: TGCAGTGCTAGAGGACTAGCGGGCCCAATCACCGGGGAGCTGTTTTTT

size: many
D: NA
J: TRBJ2-1
length: 17
V: TRBV28
CDR3: CASRTRGLRTAYNEQFF
DNA: TGTGCCAGCAGGACTCGGGGTCTGCGGACGGCCTACAATGAGCAGTTCTTC

size: medium-sized
D: NA
J: TRBJ2-7
length: 14
V: TRBV20-1
CDR3: CSAPSQRSSYEQYF
DNA: TGCAGTGCTCCCTCCCAGCGAAGCTCTTACGAGCAGTACTTC

size: few
D: NA
J: TRBJ2-1
length: 17
V: TRBV15
CDR3: CATSRGKGTGMLNEQFF
DNA: TGTGCCACCAGCAGAGGAAAGGGTACAGGAATGCTCAATGAGCAGTTCTTC

size: many
D: NA
J: TRBJ1-2
length: 17
V: TRBV30
CDR3: CAWSVETGRTHNYGYTF
DNA: TGTGCCTGGAGTGTAGAGACAGGCCGGACCCATAACTATGGCTACACCTTC

size: few
D: TRBD1
J: TRBJ2-7
length: 14
V: TRBV28
CDR3: CASSLPGQVHEQYF
DNA: TGTGCCAGTAGTTTGCCGGGACAGGTCCACGAGCAGTACTTC

size: many
D: NA
J: TRBJ2-2
length: 15
V: TRBV10-1
CDR3: CASSEWATNTGELFF
DNA: TGCGCCAGCAGTGAGTGGGCAACGAACACCGGGGAGCTGTTTTTT

size: many
D: TRBD2
J: TRBJ2-5
length: 18
V: TRBV20-1
CDR3: CSARDRLAGAWYQETQYF
DNA: TGCAGTGCTAGAGATCGTTTAGCGGGAGCCTGGTACCAAGAGACCCAGTACTTC

size: NA
D: TRBD2
J: TRBJ2-2
length: 19
V: TRBV5-1
CDR3: CASSLRGDRTSGNTGELFF
DNA: TGCGCCAGCAGCCTGCGGGGTGACCGGACTAGCGGGAACACCGGGGAGCTGTTTTTT

size: NA
D: NA
J: TRBJ2-5
length: 11
V: TRBV5-1
CDR3: CASSLGKTQYF
DNA: TGCGCCAGCAGCTTGGGGAAGACCCAGTACTTC

size: NA
D: TRBD2
J: TRBJ2-7
length: 14
V: TRBV20-1
CDR3: CSARDVAGEDEQYF
DNA: TGCAGTGCTAGAGATGTAGCGGGAGAAGACGAGCAGTACTTC

size: NA
D: NA
J: TRBJ1-5
length: 12
V: TRBV6-1
CDR3: CASMGGNQPQHF
DNA: TGTGCCAGCATGGGGGGAAATCAGCCCCAGCATTTT

size: NA
D: NA
J: TRBJ2-1
length: 14
V: TRBV20-1
CDR3: CSARELAVYNEQFF
DNA: TGCAGTGCTAGAGAACTAGCCGTCTACAATGAGCAGTTCTTC

size: once
D: NA
J: TRBJ1-1
length: 14
V: TRBV7-6
CDR3: CASSQGRGATESFF
DNA: TGTGCCAGCAGCCAGGGACGGGGGGCGACTGAATCTTTCTTT

size: many
D: NA
J: TRBJ2-5
length: 14
V: TRBV19
CDR3: CASTPGGGEETQYF
DNA: TGTGCCAGTACCCCTGGAGGGGGGGAGGAGACCCAGTACTTC

size: many
D: TRBD2
J: TRBJ2-2
length: 17
V: TRBV4-1
CDR3: CASSQDSLAANTGELFF
DNA: TGCGCCAGCAGCCAAGATAGTCTAGCGGCCAACACCGGGGAGCTGTTTTTT

size: once
D: TRBD1
J: TRBJ1-2
length: 14
V: TRBV9
CDR3: CASSASGTGLGSTF
DNA: TGTGCCAGCAGCGCTTCCGGGACAGGGTTGGGCTCCACCTTC

size: medium-sized
D: NA
J: TRBJ1-3
length: 13
V: TRBV6-1
CDR3: CASRTVSGNTIYF
DNA: TGTGCCAGCAGGACGGTCTCTGGAAACACCATATATTTT

size: NA
D: NA
J: TRBJ1-1
length: 12
V: TRBV7-2
CDR3: CASSFLYTEAFF
DNA: TGTGCCAGCAGCTTTTTATATACTGAAGCTTTCTTT

size: NA
D: NA
J: TRBJ1-1
length: 13
V: TRBV12-3/TRBV12-4
CDR3: CACSLRTASAAFF
DNA: TGTGCCTGCAGTTTAAGGACCGCGTCTGCAGCTTTCTTT

size: medium-sized
D: NA
J: TRBJ2-7
length: 13
V: TRBV7-8
CDR3: CASSFSSSYEQYF
DNA: TGTGCCAGCAGCTTTAGTTCCTCCTACGAGCAGTACTTC

size: NA
D: TRBD1
J: TRBJ2-6
length: 17
V: TRBV20-1
CDR3: CSATDRGCTSGPNVLTF
DNA: TGCAGTGCCACAGACAGGGGGTGCACATCAGGGCCCAACGTCCTGACTTTC

size: many
D: NA
J: TRBJ2-7
length: 15
V: TRBV12-5
CDR3: CASGGQTVLMEEQYF
DNA: TGTGCTAGTGGCGGACAAACAGTCCTCATGGAAGAGCAGTACTTC

size: many
D: NA
J: TRBJ1-4
length: 15
V: TRBV6-1
CDR3: CASRKGHFNNEKLFF
DNA: TGTGCCAGCAGGAAGGGACACTTCAATAATGAAAAACTGTTTTTT

size: NA
D: TRBD1
J: TRBJ2-3
length: 18
V: TRBV24-1
CDR3: CATSGTHSDRGYTYTQYF
DNA: TGTGCCACCAGTGGTACTCACAGTGACAGGGGGTACACATATACGCAGTATTTT

size: many
D: NA
J: TRBJ1-2
length: 14
V: TRBV24-1
CDR3: CATSDFGISYGYTF
DNA: TGTGCCACCAGTGATTTTGGGATAAGCTATGGCTACACCTTC

size: medium-sized
D: NA
J: TRBJ2-7
length: 14
V: TRBV7-6
CDR3: CASSLAPVSYEQYF
DNA: TGTGCCAGCAGCTTAGCCCCGGTCTCCTACGAGCAGTACTTC

size: many
D: NA
J: TRBJ2-7
length: 12
V: TRBV30
CDR3: CACNGPQYEQYF
DNA: TGTGCCTGCAATGGACCTCAGTACGAGCAGTACTTC

size: few
D: NA
J: TRBJ2-7
length: 13
V: TRBV27
CDR3: CASSPRRTYEQYF
DNA: TGTGCCAGCAGTCCCCGACGGACCTACGAGCAGTACTTC

size: NA
D: NA
J: TRBJ1-1
length: 13
V: TRBV7-9
CDR3: CASIFNGNTEALF
DNA: TGTGCCAGCATCTTTAACGGGAACACTGAAGCTCTCTTT

size: many
D: NA
J: TRBJ2-6
length: 16
V: TRBV5-4
CDR3: CASSMEDISGANVLTF
DNA: TGTGCCAGCAGCATGGAGGACATCTCTGGGGCCAACGTCCTGACTTTC

size: many
D: TRBD1
J: TRBJ1-6
length: 16
V: TRBV11-2
CDR3: CASSLTGPSYNSPLHF
DNA: TGTGCCAGCAGCTTGACAGGGCCCTCCTATAATTCACCCCTCCACTTT

size: many
D: NA
J: TRBJ2-6
length: 15
V: TRBV7-2
CDR3: CASSLETGLTSVLTF
DNA: TGTGCCAGCAGCCTGGAAACAGGGCTAACGAGCGTCCTGACTTTC

size: many
D: TRBD2
J: TRBJ2-1
length: 14
V: TRBV7-9
CDR3: CASSSGTSGNEQFF
DNA: TGTGCCAGCAGTTCCGGGACTAGCGGCAATGAGCAGTTCTTC

size: few
D: NA
J: TRBJ2-1
length: 15
V: TRBV6-4
CDR3: CASIDSVTSHNEQFF
DNA: TGTGCCAGCATTGACTCAGTGACTTCCCACAATGAGCAGTTCTTC

size: many
D: NA
J: TRBJ1-5
length: 15
V: TRBV6-1
CDR3: CASSEGGGSNQPQHF
DNA: TGTGCCAGCAGTGAAGGAGGGGGAAGCAATCAGCCCCAGCATTTT

size: medium-sized
D: NA
J: TRBJ2-7
length: 13
V: TRBV10-3
CDR3: CASRRDRTDEQYF
DNA: TGTGCCAGCAGGCGGGACCGAACGGACGAGCAGTACTTC